The 18 T cell receptor beta chains presented below share a single source sample, sequenced in a study of shared clonotypes between healthy human individuals. Produced via immunoSEQ multiplex PCR; TCRdb's table is partial and in-frame only. Of about 120,000 clones listed, 68% are singletons. Sequences were obtained from memory CD8+ T cells sorted from blood. Stated subset: CD45RO+ cells pooled with CCR7-negative TemRA cells. These receptors were obtained from a woman aged 25-40 years in good health.

The CDR3 region has the DNA TGTGCCAGCACCAGACTAGCGGACACCGGGGAGCTGTTTTTT. Its translation is CASTRLADTGELFF. This rearrangement joins TRBV28 to TRBJ2-2, with 9 bases aligning to TRBD2. Germline lookup yields CDR1 MDHEN and CDR2 SYDVKM. The CDR3 contains 14 residues. The junction had 3 bases not matched to a gene; V was cut back by 7 bases and J by 3 bases.

This clone was detected once. This chain uses TRBV5-1 with TRBJ1-3; D not resolved. Trimming took 0 bases from V and 4 from J, leaving 8 bases between them. The CDR3 spans 14 residues. Germline V gene sequence: CDR1 SGHRS, CDR2 YFSETQ. The CDR3 DNA sequence: TGCGCCAGCAGCTTGGGGACGGACGGAAACACCATATATTTT. Translated, it gives CASSLGTDGNTIYF.

The V call is TRBV5-6, the J call TRBJ1-2; 10 bases are shared with TRBD1. In germline, CDR1 is SGHDT, CDR2 YYEEEE. This CDR3 region has 16 residues. The ends lost 4 bases at V and 0 bases at J; junction bases unmatched: 6. CDR3 sequence: CASSLGQGGTNYGYTF. Written as DNA, the CDR3 is TGTGCCAGCAGCCTAGGACAGGGGGGAACTAACTATGGCTACACCTTC. The whole variable domain, filled in from reference TRBV5-6 and TRBJ1-2, reads DAGVTQSPTHLIKTRGQQVTLRCSPKSGHDTVSWYQQALGQGPQFIFQYYEEEERQRGNFPDRFSGHQFPNYSSELNVNALLLGDSALYLCASSLGQGGTNYGYTFGSGTRLTVV.

On this clone: Possible read error: a much larger clone is one base away. The chain recombines TRBV25-1 with TRBJ2-5, with D unclear. The J call may be faulty, since TRBJ2-7 better matches the DNA end. This CDR3 has 12 amino acids. CDR1 MGHDK and CDR2 SYGVNS come from the germline V gene. The CDR3 loop reads CASSGSSYEQYF. Here the CDR3 DNA reads TGTGCCAGCAGTGGGAGCTCCTACGAGCAGTACTTC.

As concerns this clone: This probably arose from a read error, given a far larger clone one base away. CDR3 bases: TGTGCCAACAGCTTAGGGCCAGCGGGAGACAATGAGCAGTTCTTC. This gives the protein CANSLGPAGDNEQFF. This chain uses TRBV7-6 with TRBJ2-1; TRBD2 matches 8 bases. CDR3 length: 15 amino acids. CDR1 and CDR2 (germline): SGHVS, FNYEAQ.

The rearrangement uses TRBV28 and TRBJ2-1, with 9 bases matching TRBD1. Germline V lookup: CDR1 MDHEN, CDR2 SYDVKM. V lost 7 bases, J lost 4 bases, and 5 bases stayed unmatched. CDR3 length equals 14 residues. The CDR3 nucleotides are TGTGCCAGCATCCGGGACAGGGTGTACAATGAGCAGTTCTTC. Its translation: CASIRDRVYNEQFF. Complete variable domain (other parts from reference TRBV28 and TRBJ2-1): DVKVTQSSRYLVKRTGEKVFLECVQDMDHENMFWYRQDPGLGLRLIYFSYDVKMKEKGDIPEGYSVSREKKERFSLILESASTNQTSMYLCASIRDRVYNEQFFGPGTRLTVL.

V gene TRBV30 combines with J gene TRBJ1-2; D remains ambiguous. Germline assignment: CDR1 GTSNPN and CDR2 SVGIG (reference sequence). The germline V and J ends were trimmed by 4 bases and 8 bases, with 11 bases remaining between them. This CDR3 region has 11 residues. The CDR3 protein is CAWTQVGGYTF. The DNA for the CDR3 is TGTGCCTGGACCCAGGTGGGGGGCTACACCTTC.

This chain links TRBV19 with TRBJ1-1; D unclear. The V gene lost 7 bases and the J gene lost 1 base, with 10 bases spanning the gap. From germline, CDR1 is LNHDA and CDR2 SQIVND (reference sequence). This CDR3 comprises 13 residues. The CDR3 nucleotides are TGTGCCAGTACCGCAGGTCCGAACACTGAAGCTTTCTTT. Amino acids: CASTAGPNTEAFF.

Concerning this clone itself: Other DNA sequences from this sample encode an identical CDR3 as well. This chain uses TRBV5-1 with TRBJ2-1; TRBD2 agrees at 9 bases. The germline CDR1 and CDR2 sequences are SGHRS and YFSETQ. V lost 0 bases, J lost 4 bases, and 2 bases stayed unmatched. The CDR3 loop spans 15 amino acids. CDR3 protein: CASSLATSGYNEQFF. The CDR3, as DNA: TGCGCCAGCAGCTTGGCGACTAGCGGATACAATGAGCAGTTCTTC.

This chain uses TRBV6-4 with TRBJ2-5; D is possibly TRBD2 (6 bases). The CDR3 totals 13 residues. Germline V gives CDR1 MRHNA, CDR2 SNTAGT. V gave up 8 bases and J gave up 2 bases, with 12 bases separating them. CDR3 coding DNA: TGTGCCAGCGGAACGGGAGAGCAAGAGACCCAGTACTTC. Protein product: CASGTGEQETQYF.

This chain links TRBV5-6 with TRBJ2-1; 8 nucleotides align to TRBD1. Per the germline V gene, CDR1 is SGHDT and CDR2 is YYEEEE. CDR3 length equals 13 residues. V dropped 5 bases and J dropped 5; count of bases not matched to a gene: 3. CDR3 DNA: TGTGCCAGCAGGCAGGGGGCCGACAATGAGCAGTTCTTC. Translation: CASRQGADNEQFF.

The DNA of the CDR3 is TGTGCCAGTAGTATCTTCGAGCGGTTCGGCGTGGATGAGCAGTTCTTC. Translated, it gives CASSIFERFGVDEQFF. The chain is built from TRBV19 and TRBJ2-1; tentatively, D is TRBD2 (5 bases). The ends were cut back, 3 bases at V and 8 bases at J, with 20 bases in the middle. CDR1 and CDR2 (germline): LNHDA, SQIVND (reference sequence). The CDR3 is 16 residues long. The full variable domain, its missing parts supplied by reference TRBV19 and TRBJ2-1, is DGGITQSPKYLFRKEGQNVTLSCEQNLNHDAMYWYRQDPGQGLRLIYYSQIVNDFQKGDIAEGYSVSREKKESFPLTVTSAQKNPTAFYLCASSIFERFGVDEQFFGPGTRLTVL.

The rearrangement joins TRBV29-1 to TRBJ2-1; D is perhaps TRBD2 (8 bases). The germline V and J ends were trimmed by 6 bases and 9 bases, with 21 bases remaining between them. CDR3 length: 14 residues. CDR1 is SQVTM, CDR2 ANQGSEA, per germline. The DNA for the CDR3 is TGCAGCGTAAACAGGGGCGGAGCGGGAGTTGAGCAGTTCTTC. It translates to CSVNRGGAGVEQFF.

V usage is TRBV27 and J usage is TRBJ1-1, with 7 bases identical to TRBD1. This CDR3 contains 18 residues. Germline V CDR1 and CDR2: MNHEY, SMNVEV (reference sequence). V shed 5 bases and J 1 base; nucleotides not matched to a gene: 16. In DNA form, the CDR3 reads TGTGCCAGCAGTCGCGTGGGGACAGACAGGGCTCGGAACACTGAAGCTTTCTTT. This codes for CASSRVGTDRARNTEAFF.

This clone was counted a few times. This rearrangement joins TRBV11-2 to TRBJ2-2; 10 bases align to TRBD2. The junction had 1 base not matched to a gene; V was cut back by 3 bases and J by 6 bases. CDR1 is SGHAT, CDR2 FQNNGV, per germline. The CDR3 runs 14 residues. CDR3 DNA: TGTGCCAGCAGCTTGAGCGGGAGGGCCGGGGAGCTGTTTTTT. Translating gives CASSLSGRAGELFF.

V usage is TRBV25-1 and J usage is TRBJ1-1; 7 bases match TRBD1. V lost 4 bases, J lost 9 bases, and 17 bases stayed unmatched. The CDR3 extends over 16 amino acids. The germline V gene has CDR1 MGHDK and CDR2 SYGVNS. The CDR3 DNA follows: TGTGCCAGCAGTGTACAATGGGAGGGGGCCTTGAGGAAAGCTTTCTTT. It specifies CASSVQWEGALRKAFF.

The chain employs TRBV20-1 and TRBJ2-7, with unresolved D. CDR1 and CDR2 from the germline V gene are DFQATT and SNEGSKA (reference sequence). CDR3 size: 10 residues. Trimming stripped 6 bases from V and 3 bases from J, with 6 bases between. CDR3 DNA sequence: TGCAGTGCAAGCATCTACGAGCAGTACTTC. It yields the protein CSASIYEQYF.

A few counts support this clone. The chain is built from TRBV20-1 and TRBJ1-2, with D possibly being TRBD1 (6 bases). From germline, CDR1 is DFQATT and CDR2 SNEGSKA (reference sequence). With 4 bases removed from V and 5 bases from J, the gap between germline ends came to 8 bases. The CDR3 sequence is 11 residues long. CDR3: CSATGEYGYTF. In DNA form, the CDR3 reads TGCAGTGCTACAGGGGAATATGGCTACACCTTC.